These 14 T cell receptor beta chains were sequenced from one sample in a study of blood T cell repertoires in COVID-19. The data were produced by immunoSEQ multiplex PCR, yet TCRdb's version contains in-frame clones alone and is incomplete. The sample lists about 200,000 clones, around 80% seen once, with less than 6% in the top ten. The sequencing sample was made of peripheral blood. The receptors stem from a woman between 65 and 79 years old with acute or convalescent COVID-19.

This chain connects TRBV7-6 to TRBJ2-3, with D possibly TRBD2 on 5 matching bases. The CDR3 consists of 13 residues. Trimming removed 2 bases at V and 10 bases at J, with 13 bases between. Looked up from germline, CDR1 is SGHVS and CDR2 is FNYEAQ. The CDR3 is CASSLSPGVAQYF. For the CDR3, the DNA is TGTGCCAGCAGCTTATCCCCCGGGGTGGCGCAGTATTTT.

This chain's CDR3 is CASRDRGNTYEQYF. CDR3 coding DNA: TGTGCCAGTAGGGACAGGGGGAACACCTACGAGCAGTACTTC. The V and J genes are TRBV19 and TRBJ2-7; TRBD1 matches 10 bases. Trimming at V came to 6 bases and at J to 2 bases, leaving 4 bases not matched to a gene. Germline V gene data show CDR1 as LNHDA and CDR2 as SQIVND (reference sequence). This CDR3 is built from 14 residues.

The V call is TRBV19, the J call TRBJ2-3; D possibly corresponds to TRBD2 (5 bases). Germline values: CDR1 LNHDA, CDR2 SQIVND (reference sequence). Trimming shortened V by 3 bases and J by 2 bases, and 18 bases separated the two germline ends. This CDR3 comprises 17 residues. The CDR3 nucleotides read TGTGCCAGTAGTATTTCCCAGCCTAGCCTTTTCACAGATACGCAGTATTTT. Translating it yields CASSISQPSLFTDTQYF.

The chain links TRBV2 to TRBJ2-5, with D possibly being TRBD2 (5 bases). This CDR3 comprises 14 residues. Germline V gene data show CDR1 as SNHLY and CDR2 as FYNNEI. Trimming removed 7 bases from V and 3 bases from J, with 15 bases in between. For the CDR3, the DNA is TGTGCCAGCAACCTAAACCGGGGAAAAGAGACCCAGTACTTC. Protein: CASNLNRGKETQYF.

The chain has TRBV7-2 and TRBJ2-5, with TRBD2 matching 7 bases. The CDR3 totals 15 residues. V was clipped by 2 bases and J by 2 bases; unmatched bases: 5. Germline V gene data show CDR1 as SGHTA and CDR2 as FQGNSA. This CDR3 reads CASSLRGSQQETQYF. Here the CDR3 DNA reads TGTGCCAGCAGCTTACGCGGGAGTCAACAAGAGACCCAGTACTTC.

The genes are TRBV20-1 and TRBJ1-5, with D unclear. The CDR3 contains 11 residues. Germline loops: CDR1 DFQATT, CDR2 SNEGSKA (reference sequence). V was clipped by 3 bases and J by 7 bases, with 7 bases between them. CDR3 coding DNA: TGCAGTGCTAGTTTCGTCCAGCCCCAGCATTTT. This translates into CSASFVQPQHF.

J is TRBJ2-1 and V is TRBV14; 14 nucleotides line up with TRBD2. This CDR3 spans 16 amino acids. The V segment lost 4 bases and the J segment 8 bases; nucleotides outside the gene matches: 7. Per germline, CDR1 SGHDN and CDR2 FVKESK. The CDR3 sequence is CASSPGTSGSGYEQFF. As DNA, the CDR3 is TGTGCCAGCAGCCCGGGGACTAGCGGGAGCGGCTATGAGCAGTTCTTC.

V usage is TRBV19 and J usage is TRBJ2-5; D is ambiguous. Trimming stripped 6 bases from V and 1 base from J, with 9 bases between. There are 13 residues in the CDR3. Germline V gives CDR1 LNHDA, CDR2 SQIVND (reference sequence). CDR3 bases: TGTGCCAGTAGCCGCGATAGCCAAGAGACCCAGTACTTC. Protein sequence: CASSRDSQETQYF.

The chain recombines TRBV19 with TRBJ1-5; 7 bases are shared with TRBD1. Trimming removed 3 bases from V and 7 bases from J; junction bases left unmatched: 6. The germline CDR1 and CDR2 sequences are LNHDA and SQIVND (reference sequence). The CDR3 sequence is 14 residues long. This CDR3 is CASSMTGLVQPQHF. For the CDR3, the DNA is TGTGCCAGTAGTATGACAGGGCTGGTACAGCCCCAGCATTTT.

This clone was seen a single time. V gene TRBV6-5 combines with J gene TRBJ2-5; TRBD1 might be the D (6 bases). The CDR3 contains 13 residues. Germline lookup yields CDR1 MNHEY and CDR2 SVGAGI. The V gene lost 4 bases and the J gene lost 9 bases, with 15 bases spanning the gap. The CDR3 sequence is CASSSNRETAQYF. The CDR3 coding sequence is TGTGCCAGCAGTTCAAACAGGGAGACGGCCCAGTACTTC.

The V and J genes are TRBV5-8 and TRBJ2-7; D is perhaps TRBD2 (6 bases). Germline V CDR1 and CDR2: SGHTS, YDEGEE. The V gene lost 1 base and the J gene lost 1 base, with 12 bases spanning the gap. The CDR3 consists of 15 residues. The CDR3 DNA follows: TGTGCCAGCAGCTTGCCCCCCGGGGGTTCCTACGAGCAGTACTTC. Translated, it gives CASSLPPGGSYEQYF.

This clone was observed a single time. The genes are TRBV6-5 and TRBJ2-1, with D possibly TRBD2 on 6 matching bases. CDR3 length: 15 residues. CDR1 is MNHEY and CDR2 is SVGAGI in the germline V gene. V dropped 4 bases and J dropped 10 bases, with 20 bases sitting between them. DNA of the CDR3: TGTGCCAGCAGTTCACTCCAGCGGGCCTTATGGGAGCAGTTCTTC. Translated: CASSSLQRALWEQFF.

The V and J genes are TRBV6-6 and TRBJ1-5, with 7 bases that match TRBD1. Germline-derived CDR1 and CDR2 are MNHNY and SVGAGI (reference sequence). This CDR3 region has 14 residues. With 5 bases clipped from V and 4 bases from J, the junction kept 5 bases outside the gene matches. This chain's CDR3 is CASSRDSPNQPQHF. In nucleotides, the CDR3 is TGTGCCAGCAGTAGGGACAGTCCGAATCAGCCCCAGCATTTT.

The chain joins TRBV20-1 to TRBJ2-7; D is unclear. This CDR3 contains 11 residues. The germline V and J ends were trimmed by 5 bases and 4 bases, with 9 bases remaining between them. CDR1 is DFQATT, CDR2 SNEGSKA, per germline (reference sequence). The CDR3 reads CSAGSGYEQYF. In DNA, the CDR3 is TGCAGTGCTGGATCAGGTTACGAGCAGTACTTC.